Included here is one T cell receptor beta chain sequence, with context. The data originate from a study of response to subunit inactivated influenza vaccine. TCRdb reprocessed the RT-PCR reads via MiXCR and lists one record per CDR3 protein. Among just over 300,000 distinct CDR3 sequences listed, about 20% were seen once. The CDR3 runs 16 residues. The germline gives CDR1 SGHRS, CDR2 YFSETQ. The V and J ends lost 1 base and 6 bases respectively, with 19 bases between them. This sequence originates from a man aged 50-75 years who received an inactivated influenza vaccine. The chain links TRBV5-1 to TRBJ1-1; a weak D match, TRBD1 (5 bases). Material: PBMCs from blood, obtained around 22 months after vaccination. For the CDR3, the DNA is TGCGCCAGCAGCTTGAATAGGGACCCTGGTTGGGCTGAAGCTTTCTTT. This gives the protein CASSLNRDPGWAEAFF. The full variable domain, rest sourced from reference TRBV5-1 and TRBJ1-1, is KAGVTQTPRYLIKTRGQQVTLSCSPISGHRSVSWYQQTPGQGLQFLFEYFSETQRNKGNFPGRFSGRQFSNSRSEMNVSTLELGDSALYLCASSLNRDPGWAEAFFGQGTRLTVV.